This T cell receptor (beta chain) was profiled in a study of cytomegalovirus exposure and HLA in healthy donors. As regards this clone: Within the sample, other DNA sequences also encode this same CDR3.

With 60 Vbeta and 13 Jbeta primers, the PCR was carried out. TCRdb's table, derived via immunoSEQ multiplex PCR, lists solely in-frame clones and lacks some. The sample records 140,000 to 150,000 clones, around 78% being singletons. V was clipped by 1 base and J by 9 bases, with 5 bases between them. Germline V lookup: CDR1 SGHNT, CDR2 YYREEE (reference sequence). The CDR3 totals 11 residues. Sequencing was done on a sample of PBMCs. The sequence was collected from a woman aged 18-30 years in good health and CMV-seropositive. The chain joins TRBV5-4 to TRBJ2-1; no clear D. The DNA of the CDR3 is TGTGCCAGCAGCTTGTCGGGTGAGCAGTTCTTC. Translating gives CASSLSGEQFF. Based on the CDR3 plus reference TRBV5-4 and TRBJ2-1, the full variable domain is ETGVTQSPTHLIKTRGQQVTLRCSSQSGHNTVSWYQQALGQGPQFIFQYYREEENGRGNFPPRFSGLQFPNYSSELNVNALELDDSALYLCASSLSGEQFFGPGTRLTVL.